The clone carrying this TCR beta chain was found a few times. These data come from a study of beta chain features in type 1 diabetes. The sequenced template was cDNA made from the entire isolated RNA. Reads from naive, central memory and regulatory T cell samples averaged roughly 3.3 million. Sequencing used immunoSEQ multiplex PCR; TCRdb keeps in-frame clones, though not all of them. The sample shows 300,000 to 350,000 clones, around 20% of them seen only once. From germline, CDR1 is SGHVS and CDR2 FQNEAQ. The CDR3 contains 17 residues. The trim removed 3 bases at V and 2 bases at J, leaving 11 bases unmatched.

The chain has TRBV7-8 and TRBJ2-7, with 9 positions matching TRBD1. This TCR derives from a woman younger than 30 in good health. Sequenced sample: naive CD4+ T cells from blood. CDR3 DNA sequence: TGTGCCAGCAGCTTCTCCTCCGGGACAGGGCACGCCTACGAGCAGTACTTC. It yields the protein CASSFSSGTGHAYEQYF. The whole variable domain, filled in from reference TRBV7-8 and TRBJ2-7, reads GAGVSQSPRYKVAKRGQDVALRCDPISGHVSLFWYQQALGQGPEFLTYFQNEAQLDKSGLPSDRFFAERPEGSVSTLKIQRTQQEDSAVYLCASSFSSGTGHAYEQYFGPGTRLTVT.